Listed here is a single T cell receptor (beta chain). This sample is part of a study of CD8+CD57+ T cells in acquired aplastic anemia. Germline V lookup: CDR1 SGHAT, CDR2 FQNNGV. This CDR3 is 13 amino acids long. The V gene lost 1 base and the J gene lost 6 bases, with 7 bases spanning the gap. Profiles of TCR beta VDJ and CDR3 were generated from a genomic DNA template. TCRdb reanalysed the reads using MiXCR and keeps one entry per CDR3 protein. The top ten clones hold 4% of a sample with 400,000 to 500,000 distinct CDR3 sequences, just under 70% of them seen once. Input material: sorted CD4+, CD8+, or CD8+CD57+ T cells (not recorded which) from PBMCs. The chain combines TRBV11-2 with TRBJ2-1; D unresolved. The sequence was collected from a human donor in good health, serving as a control. CDR3 nucleotide sequence: TGTGCCAGCAGCTTAGGGGCCTCCAATGAGCAGTTCTTC. It is translated as CASSLGASNEQFF.